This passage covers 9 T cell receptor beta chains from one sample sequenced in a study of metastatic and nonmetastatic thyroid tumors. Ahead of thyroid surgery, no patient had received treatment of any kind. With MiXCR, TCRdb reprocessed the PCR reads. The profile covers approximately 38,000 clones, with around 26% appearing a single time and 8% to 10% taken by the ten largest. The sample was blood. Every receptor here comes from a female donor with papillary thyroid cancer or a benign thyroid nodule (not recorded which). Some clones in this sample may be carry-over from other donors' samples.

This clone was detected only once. This chain's CDR3 is CASRSPVLVDGEQFF. The CDR3 DNA follows: TGTGCCAGCAGATCCCCGGTACTAGTCGATGGTGAGCAGTTCTTC. This chain connects TRBV11-2 to TRBJ2-1; the D gene is possibly TRBD2 (5 bases). Germline V gene sequence: CDR1 SGHAT, CDR2 FQNNGV. Trimming removed 6 bases from V and 9 bases from J, with 21 bases in between. The CDR3 totals 15 residues. The variable domain in full, with the rest retrieved from reference TRBV11-2 and TRBJ2-1, is EAGVAQSPRYKIIEKRQSVAFWCNPISGHATLYWYQQILGQGPKLLIQFQNNGVVDDSQLPKDRFSAERLKGVDSTLKIQPAKLEDSAVYLCASRSPVLVDGEQFFGPGTRLTVL.

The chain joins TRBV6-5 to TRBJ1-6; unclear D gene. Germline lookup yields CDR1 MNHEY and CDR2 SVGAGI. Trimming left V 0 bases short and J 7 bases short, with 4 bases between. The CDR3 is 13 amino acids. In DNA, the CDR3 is TGTGCCAGCAGTTACTCGTGGAATTCACCCCTCCACTTT. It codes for CASSYSWNSPLHF.

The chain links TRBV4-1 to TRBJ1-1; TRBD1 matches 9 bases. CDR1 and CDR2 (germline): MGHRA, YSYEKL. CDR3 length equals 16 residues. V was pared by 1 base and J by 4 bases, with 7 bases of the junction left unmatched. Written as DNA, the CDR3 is TGCGCCAGCAGCCAAGGGTACAGGGGGCAGACCACTGAAGCTTTCTTT. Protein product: CASSQGYRGQTTEAFF.

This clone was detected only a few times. CDR3 sequence (DNA): TGTGCCAGCAGCGTTACTAGCGACAGCTCCTACAATGAGCAGTTCTTC. This codes for CASSVTSDSSYNEQFF. The chain combines TRBV11-2 with TRBJ2-1, with 7 nucleotides matching TRBD2. The ends lost 5 bases at V and 0 bases at J; junction bases unmatched: 7. The CDR3 is made up of 16 amino acids. Germline V gives CDR1 SGHAT, CDR2 FQNNGV.

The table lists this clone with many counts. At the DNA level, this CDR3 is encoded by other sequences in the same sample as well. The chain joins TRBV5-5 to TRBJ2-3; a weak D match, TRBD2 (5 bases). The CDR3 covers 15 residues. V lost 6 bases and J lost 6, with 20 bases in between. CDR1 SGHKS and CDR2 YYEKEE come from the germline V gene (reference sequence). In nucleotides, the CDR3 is TGTGCCAGCACCTCGCGAGGGAACGTCAGGGATACGCAGTATTTT. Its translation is CASTSRGNVRDTQYF.

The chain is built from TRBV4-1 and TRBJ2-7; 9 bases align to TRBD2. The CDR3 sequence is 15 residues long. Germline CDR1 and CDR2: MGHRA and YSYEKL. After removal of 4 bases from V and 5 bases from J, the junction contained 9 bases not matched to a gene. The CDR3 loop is CASSPEAGGPNEQYF. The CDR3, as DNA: TGCGCCAGCAGCCCCGAGGCGGGAGGGCCAAACGAGCAGTACTTC.

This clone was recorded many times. CDR3: CSAFGGGDEQYF. CDR3 bases: TGCAGTGCTTTCGGGGGCGGGGACGAGCAGTACTTC. This rearrangement joins TRBV20-1 to TRBJ2-7; either TRBD1 or TRBD2 may fit D (6 bases each). The CDR3 contains 12 residues. Trimming took 5 bases from V and 5 from J, leaving 13 bases between them. Germline V gene data show CDR1 as DFQATT and CDR2 as SNEGSKA (reference sequence).

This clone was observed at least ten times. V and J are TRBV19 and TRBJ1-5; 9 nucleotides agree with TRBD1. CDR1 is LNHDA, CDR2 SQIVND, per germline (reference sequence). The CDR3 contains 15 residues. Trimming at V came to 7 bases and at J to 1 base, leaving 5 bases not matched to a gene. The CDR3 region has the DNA TGTGCCAGTACCGGACAGGGGTTGAGCAATCAGCCCCAGCATTTT. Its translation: CASTGQGLSNQPQHF.

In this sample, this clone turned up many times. The CDR3 region is CASSQDGDYRTEAFF. The DNA for the CDR3 is TGTGCCAGCAGCCAAGATGGAGATTATAGGACAGAAGCTTTCTTT. The chain couples TRBV3-1 to TRBJ1-1; weak D call: TRBD1 (5 bases). This CDR3 is built from 15 residues. The V end was cut by 0 bases, the J end by 8 bases, with 16 bases between. The V gene's germline CDR1 is LGHDT and CDR2 YNNKEL (reference sequence).